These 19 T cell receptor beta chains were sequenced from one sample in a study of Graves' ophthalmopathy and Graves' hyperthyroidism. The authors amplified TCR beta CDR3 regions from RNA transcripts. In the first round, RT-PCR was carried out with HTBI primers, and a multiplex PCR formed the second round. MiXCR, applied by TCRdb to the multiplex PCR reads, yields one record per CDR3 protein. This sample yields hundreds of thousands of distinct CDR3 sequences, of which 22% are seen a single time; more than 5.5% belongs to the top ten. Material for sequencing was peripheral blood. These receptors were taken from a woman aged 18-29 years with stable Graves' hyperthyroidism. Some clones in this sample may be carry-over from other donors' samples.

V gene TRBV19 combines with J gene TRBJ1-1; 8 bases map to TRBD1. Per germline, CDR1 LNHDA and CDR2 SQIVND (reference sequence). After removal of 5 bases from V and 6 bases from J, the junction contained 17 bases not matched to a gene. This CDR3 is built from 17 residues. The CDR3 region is CASSGHRQGNQGAEAFF. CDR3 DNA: TGTGCCAGTAGTGGACACCGACAGGGGAATCAAGGCGCTGAAGCTTTCTTT.

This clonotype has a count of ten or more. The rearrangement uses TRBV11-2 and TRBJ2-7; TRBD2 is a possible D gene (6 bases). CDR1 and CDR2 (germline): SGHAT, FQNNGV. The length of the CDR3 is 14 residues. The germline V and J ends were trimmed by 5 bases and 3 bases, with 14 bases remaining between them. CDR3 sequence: CASSALGTRYEQYF. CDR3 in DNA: TGTGCCAGCAGCGCCCTCGGGACTCGCTACGAGCAGTACTTC. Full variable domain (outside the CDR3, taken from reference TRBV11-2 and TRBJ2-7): EAGVAQSPRYKIIEKRQSVAFWCNPISGHATLYWYQQILGQGPKLLIQFQNNGVVDDSQLPKDRFSAERLKGVDSTLKIQPAKLEDSAVYLCASSALGTRYEQYFGPGTRLTVT.

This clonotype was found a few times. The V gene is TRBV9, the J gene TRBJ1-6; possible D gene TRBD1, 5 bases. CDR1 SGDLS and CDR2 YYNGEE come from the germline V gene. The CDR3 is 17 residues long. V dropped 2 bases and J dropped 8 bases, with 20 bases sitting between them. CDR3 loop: CASSVAPRGGKDSPLHF. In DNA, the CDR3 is TGTGCCAGCAGCGTGGCTCCACGGGGGGGGAAGGATTCACCCCTCCACTTT.

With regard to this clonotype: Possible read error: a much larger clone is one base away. CDR3 sequence reads: CASSKGGLAKYIQYF. CDR3 DNA sequence: TGTGCCAGCAGTAAGGGGGGTCTAGCCAAATACATTCAGTACTTC. The genes are TRBV12-3 or TRBV12-4 and TRBJ2-4, with D tentatively TRBD1 or TRBD2 (6 bases each). CDR3 length equals 15 residues.

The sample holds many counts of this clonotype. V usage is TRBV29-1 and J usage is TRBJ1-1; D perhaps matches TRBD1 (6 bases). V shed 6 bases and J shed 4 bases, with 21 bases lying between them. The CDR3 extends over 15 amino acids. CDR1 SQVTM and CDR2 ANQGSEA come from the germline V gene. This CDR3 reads CSVRTLVRDITEAFF. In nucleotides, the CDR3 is TGCAGCGTACGCACGTTGGTGAGGGACATCACTGAAGCTTTCTTT.

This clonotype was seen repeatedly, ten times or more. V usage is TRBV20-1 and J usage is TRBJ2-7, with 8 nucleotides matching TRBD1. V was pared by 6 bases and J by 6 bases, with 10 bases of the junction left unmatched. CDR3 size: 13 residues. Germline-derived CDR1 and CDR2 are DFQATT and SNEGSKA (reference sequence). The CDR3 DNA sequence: TGCAGTGCGGGGACAGGCCGCTTCGCCGAGCAGTACTTC. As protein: CSAGTGRFAEQYF.

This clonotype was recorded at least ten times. CDR3 sequence: CASSLVSTRGQETQYF. The CDR3 region has the DNA TGTGCCAGCAGCTTAGTCTCTACCAGGGGTCAAGAGACCCAGTACTTC. The V gene is TRBV7-2, the J gene TRBJ2-5; weak D call: TRBD1 (6 bases). Germline CDR1 reads SGHTA; CDR2 reads FQGNSA. V lost 1 base, J lost 2 bases, and 14 bases lay in between. This CDR3 is 16 amino acids long.

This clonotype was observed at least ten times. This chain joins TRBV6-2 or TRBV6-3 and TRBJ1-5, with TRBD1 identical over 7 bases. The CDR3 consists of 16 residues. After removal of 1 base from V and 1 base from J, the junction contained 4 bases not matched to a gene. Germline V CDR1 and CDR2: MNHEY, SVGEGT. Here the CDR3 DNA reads TGTGCCAGCAGTTACTGGGACAGTCAAAGCAATCAGCCCCAGCATTTT. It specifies CASSYWDSQSNQPQHF.

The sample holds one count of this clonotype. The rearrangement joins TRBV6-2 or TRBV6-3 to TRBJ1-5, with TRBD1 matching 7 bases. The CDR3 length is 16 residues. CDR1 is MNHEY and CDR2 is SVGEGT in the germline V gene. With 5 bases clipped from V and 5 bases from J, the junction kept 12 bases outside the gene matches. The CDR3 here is CASSQGTAWVDQPQHF. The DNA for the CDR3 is TGTGCCAGCAGTCAAGGGACAGCGTGGGTAGATCAGCCCCAGCATTTT.

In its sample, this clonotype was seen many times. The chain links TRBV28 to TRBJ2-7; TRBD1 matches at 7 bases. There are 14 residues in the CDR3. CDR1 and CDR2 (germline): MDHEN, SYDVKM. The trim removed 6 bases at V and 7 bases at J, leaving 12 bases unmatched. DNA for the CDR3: TGTGCCAGCAGACCGGGACAGACGACGACGGAGCAGTACTTC. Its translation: CASRPGQTTTEQYF. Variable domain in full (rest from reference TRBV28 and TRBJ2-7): DVKVTQSSRYLVKRTGEKVFLECVQDMDHENMFWYRQDPGLGLRLIYFSYDVKMKEKGDIPEGYSVSREKKERFSLILESASTNQTSMYLCASRPGQTTTEQYFGPGTRLTVT.

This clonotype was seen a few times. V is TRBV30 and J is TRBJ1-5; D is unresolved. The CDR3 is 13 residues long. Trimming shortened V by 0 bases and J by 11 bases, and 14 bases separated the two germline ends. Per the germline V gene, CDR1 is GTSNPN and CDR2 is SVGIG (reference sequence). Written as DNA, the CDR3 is TGTGCCTGGAGTGTACGACGGGCCGGGACCCAGCATTTT. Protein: CAWSVRRAGTQHF.

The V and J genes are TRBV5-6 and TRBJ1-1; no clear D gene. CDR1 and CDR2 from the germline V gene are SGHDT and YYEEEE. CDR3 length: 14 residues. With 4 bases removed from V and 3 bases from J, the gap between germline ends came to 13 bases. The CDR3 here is CASSKGAGYTEAFF. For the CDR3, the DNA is TGTGCCAGCAGCAAGGGAGCCGGGTACACTGAAGCTTTCTTT.

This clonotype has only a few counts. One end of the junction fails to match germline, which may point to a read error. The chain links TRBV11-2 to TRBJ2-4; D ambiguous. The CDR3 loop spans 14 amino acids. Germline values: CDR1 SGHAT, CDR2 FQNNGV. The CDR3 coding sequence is TGTGCCAGCAGTACCGAAAGGGCCAAAAACATTAAGTACTTC. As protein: CASSTERAKNIKYF.

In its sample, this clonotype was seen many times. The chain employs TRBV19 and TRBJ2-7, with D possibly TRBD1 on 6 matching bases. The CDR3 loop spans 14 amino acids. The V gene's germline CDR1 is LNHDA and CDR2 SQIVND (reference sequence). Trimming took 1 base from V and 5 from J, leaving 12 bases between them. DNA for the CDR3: TGTGCCAGTAGTATAGCCACAGGGAACAACGAGCAGTACTTC. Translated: CASSIATGNNEQYF.

In DNA, the CDR3 is TGCGCCAGCAGCTTTGAGGGGACCCAAGAGACCCAGTACTTC. It translates to CASSFEGTQETQYF. V and J are TRBV5-1 and TRBJ2-5, with D perhaps TRBD1 or TRBD2 (5 bases each). The length of the CDR3 is 14 residues. V dropped 2 bases and J dropped 1 base, with 9 bases sitting between them. Germline V gives CDR1 SGHRS, CDR2 YFSETQ.

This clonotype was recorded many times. The CDR3: CASRRTDTLAETQYF. CDR3 sequence (DNA): TGTGCCAGTAGGAGGACAGATACATTAGCGGAGACCCAGTACTTC. The V gene is TRBV19, the J gene TRBJ2-5, with D possibly being TRBD1 (6 bases). The V end lost 6 bases, the J end lost 5 bases, and 19 bases lay between the germline ends. The CDR3 sequence is 15 residues long. Looked up from germline, CDR1 is LNHDA and CDR2 is SQIVND (reference sequence).

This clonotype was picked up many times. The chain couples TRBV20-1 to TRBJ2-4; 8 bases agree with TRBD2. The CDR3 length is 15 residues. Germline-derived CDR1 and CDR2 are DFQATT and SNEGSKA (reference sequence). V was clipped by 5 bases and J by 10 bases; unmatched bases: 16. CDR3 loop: CSAPQGRGGYPIQYF. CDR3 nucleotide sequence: TGCAGTGCTCCCCAGGGTCGGGGGGGGTATCCAATTCAGTACTTC.

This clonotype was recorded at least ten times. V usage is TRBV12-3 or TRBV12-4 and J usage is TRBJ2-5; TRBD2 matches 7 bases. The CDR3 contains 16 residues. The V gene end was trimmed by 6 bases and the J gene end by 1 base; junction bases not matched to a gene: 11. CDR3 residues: CASSPLSWGGQETQYF. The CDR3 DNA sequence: TGTGCCAGCAGCCCTCTCTCTTGGGGGGGCCAAGAGACCCAGTACTTC.

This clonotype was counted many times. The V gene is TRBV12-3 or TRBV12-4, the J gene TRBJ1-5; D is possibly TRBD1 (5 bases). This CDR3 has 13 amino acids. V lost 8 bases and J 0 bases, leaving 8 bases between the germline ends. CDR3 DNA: TGTGCCAGCCAGGGCAATAGCAATCAGCCCCAGCATTTT. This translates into CASQGNSNQPQHF.